The present TCR beta chain was sequenced within a study of T-cell reconstitution after alpha-beta-depleted transplantation in children (dated by TCRdb to the mid-2010s). For context, the study as a whole: T-cell immune reconstitution after TCRalphabeta/CD19-depleted allogeneic hematopoietic cell transplantation in children was quantitatively tracked in the study by means of TCR repertoire profiling.

Library preparation used PCR. Sequenced on an Illumina HiSeq 2500. To normalize quantification of the TCRbeta repertoire, the TCR libraries were built with molecular barcoding that relied on unique molecular identifiers. TCRdb reworked the public reads: Q25 trimming with fastp, MiXCR clone assembly, productive beta chains retained. Rows with one shared CDR3 protein collapse into an entry with the most common genes and DNA. Here the sample has 450,000 to 700,000 distinct CDR3 sequences; 25% to 30% occur a single time. The biggest ten clones account for under 45% of the sample. Per the publication, the treatment or condition label means: allogeneic hematopoietic cell transplantation with graft depleted of TCRalphabeta T cells and CD19 B cells. The children who served as transplant recipients had been given grafts of TCRalphabeta/CD19-depleted allogeneic hematopoietic cells. V has 4 bases trimmed and J has 3 bases trimmed; junction bases matching no gene number 3. The CDR3 runs 15 amino acids, cysteine and phenylalanine included. Only the CDR3 DNA is retained, 45 bases long and in frame from the first base. Based on the germline V gene (reference sequence), the CDR1 and CDR2 sequences are LNHNV and YYDKDF.

This clonotype appeared a few times. What this receptor recognizes is not known. Base qualities are not recorded, but no much larger clone differs from it by a single base. General study outcomes and caveats: The high TCRbeta diversity at day 60 in some patients was ascribed to recipient T cells and intrathymic progenitors that had survived conditioning. Over subsequent months, a decline in hyperexpanded clone frequencies was noted, and after one year, T-cell counts and TCRbeta diversity were mostly ascribed to newly produced T cells. The apparently early recovery of alphabetaT-cell counts about two months after transplant reportedly depended on only several hundred rapidly expanded clones that came from non-depleted graft cells.

The chain couples TRBV15 to TRBJ1-3, with 10 middle bases fitting TRBD1. The sample consisted of PBMCs, taken before TCRalphabeta/CD19-depleted stem cell transplant. The sequence was obtained from a boy younger than two with Wiskott-Aldrich syndrome, due to receive a stem cell transplant. For the CDR3, the sequence is CATSTGTGVGNTIYF. The DNA sequence is given as TGTGCCACCAGCACCGGGACAGGGGTTGGAAACACCATATATTTT.